The TCR beta chain described here comes from a study of cytomegalovirus exposure and HLA in healthy donors. In germline, CDR1 is SEHNR, CDR2 FQNEAQ (reference sequence). The CDR3 has 18 residues. The PCR had 60 Vbeta and 13 Jbeta primers. The protocol was immunoSEQ multiplex PCR, while the TCRdb copy is restricted to in-frame clones and leaves out a portion. The sample includes tens of thousands of clones, about 66% of them seen just once. General study results and limits: For most TCR sequences rarity was the rule, although some public TCRs occurred in many donors.

Remarks on this clone: Its antigen is unknown. Germline is not matched at one junction end, which may reflect a read error.

This chain uses TRBV7-9 with TRBJ1-5; D is possibly TRBD1 (6 bases). The sample taken for sequencing was PBMCs. The origin of this receptor is a man younger than 40 in good health and CMV-seronegative. CDR3 sequence: CASSQSSGTPYSNQLQHF. In nucleotides, the CDR3 is TGTGCCAGCAGCCAATCCTCCGGGACACCATATAGCAATCAGCTCCAGCATTTT. Variable domain in full (rest from reference TRBV7-9 and TRBJ1-5): DTGVSQNPRHKITKRGQNVTFRCDPISEHNRLYWYRQTLGQGPEFLTYFQNEAQLEKSRLLSDRFSAERPKGSFSTLEIQRTEQGDSAMYLCASSQSSGTPYSNQLQHFGDGTRLSIL.